Listed here are 16 T cell receptor beta chains from one sample, sequenced in a study of T cells in Graves' hyperthyroidism and ophthalmopathy. Using RNA transcripts as the source, TCR beta CDR3 regions were amplified. The HTBI set primed first-round TCR CDR3 RT-PCR. In TCRdb, the multiplex PCR reads were re-called with MiXCR into one record per CDR3 protein. The sample includes over 400,000 distinct CDR3 sequences, about 22% of them seen just once. Material for sequencing was blood. The source is a woman aged 70-85 years with Graves' ophthalmopathy.

Comment on this clonotype: The missing conserved phenylalanine or tryptophan at the end of this CDR3 makes a read error likely. The V and J genes are TRBV11-2 and TRBJ1-1; 7 bases line up with TRBD1. CDR1 is SGHAT and CDR2 is FQNNGV in the germline V gene. This CDR3 spans 14 amino acids. Trimming took 4 bases from V and 3 from J; bases not matched to a gene: 5. The CDR3 nucleotides are TGTGCCAGCAGCTCCAGACAGGGCTACACTGAAGCTTTCCTT. Residues: CASSSRQGYTEAFL.

At least ten counts were recorded for this clonotype. This chain joins TRBV29-1 and TRBJ2-7, with 7 bases that match TRBD2. In germline, CDR1 is SQVTM, CDR2 ANQGSEA. V lost 4 bases and J lost 5; bases outside the gene matches: 5. The CDR3 is 12 amino acids. CDR3 loop: CSVVLGGDEQYF. The CDR3 region has the DNA TGCAGCGTTGTCCTGGGAGGGGACGAGCAGTACTTC.

The V and J genes are TRBV27 and TRBJ2-1; D ambiguous. The V end lost 0 bases, the J end lost 10 bases, and 13 bases lay between the germline ends. This CDR3 comprises 14 residues. Germline-derived CDR1 and CDR2 are MNHEY and SMNVEV (reference sequence). CDR3 residues: CASSLSISLAEQFF. The CDR3 bases are TGTGCCAGCAGTTTATCGATTTCGCTGGCGGAGCAGTTCTTC.

This clonotype was recorded a few times. This rearrangement joins TRBV12-5 to TRBJ1-2, with 12 positions matching TRBD1. V shed 1 base, J shed 7 bases, and the junction held 7 bases outside the gene matches. There are 16 residues in the CDR3. Germline CDR1 reads LGHNT; CDR2 reads FRNRAP. The CDR3 region has the DNA TGTGCTAGTGGTTTGGGCCCGGGACAGGGGGCTGGTGGCTACACCTTC. It codes for CASGLGPGQGAGGYTF.

V and J are TRBV20-1 and TRBJ1-1; no clear D. Germline V CDR1 and CDR2: DFQATT, SNEGSKA (reference sequence). The CDR3 has 11 residues. Trimming took 0 bases from V and 3 from J, leaving 2 bases between them. The CDR3: CSARDYTEAFF. The CDR3 DNA is TGCAGTGCTAGAGATTACACTGAAGCTTTCTTT.

In this sample, this clonotype turned up a few times. The chain employs TRBV28 and TRBJ2-4, with 8 bases matching TRBD1. CDR1 is MDHEN, CDR2 SYDVKM, per germline. This CDR3 comprises 16 residues. V lost 8 bases to trimming and J lost 0 bases; unmatched junction nucleotides: 9. CDR3 sequence: CASGKTGVIAKNIQYF. CDR3 sequence (DNA): TGTGCCAGCGGAAAGACAGGGGTTATAGCCAAAAACATTCAGTACTTC.

This clonotype appeared a few times. This chain connects TRBV6-5 to TRBJ2-2, with 8 bases aligning to TRBD2. There are 17 residues in the CDR3. Germline-derived CDR1 and CDR2 are MNHEY and SVGAGI. The V segment lost 0 bases and the J segment 4 bases; nucleotides outside the gene matches: 7. CDR3: CASSYSITGGPTGELFF. DNA for the CDR3: TGTGCCAGCAGTTACTCGATAACGGGAGGGCCCACCGGGGAGCTGTTTTTT.

The V gene is TRBV27, the J gene TRBJ2-1; 10 bases are a match to TRBD2. From germline, CDR1 is MNHEY and CDR2 SMNVEV (reference sequence). This CDR3 is 17 amino acids long. The trim removed 6 bases at V and 3 bases at J, leaving 11 bases unmatched. The CDR3 sequence is CASSVRLAGDSYNEQFF. In nucleotides, the CDR3 is TGTGCCAGCAGCGTAAGGCTAGCGGGAGATAGCTACAATGAGCAGTTCTTC.

This clonotype was counted between two and nine times. The chain carries TRBV20-1 and TRBJ1-5; D is ambiguous. Germline CDR1 is DFQATT and CDR2 is SNEGSKA (reference sequence). V was trimmed by 6 bases and J by 2 bases, leaving 14 bases between them. This CDR3 region has 14 residues. CDR3 DNA sequence: TGCAGTGCCCTCCCGGGGAGGGGCAATCAGCCCCAGCATTTT. Protein: CSALPGRGNQPQHF.

The chain carries TRBV20-1 and TRBJ1-2; D perhaps matches TRBD1 (6 bases). The V end lost 8 bases, the J end lost 7 bases, and 14 bases lay between the germline ends. CDR1 and CDR2 (germline): DFQATT, SNEGSKA (reference sequence). This CDR3 has 11 residues. The CDR3 protein is CSSFGGAGYTF. CDR3 bases: TGCAGTTCTTTCGGGGGGGCTGGCTACACCTTC.

The chain has TRBV27 and TRBJ1-4, with 7 bases identical to TRBD1. CDR1 and CDR2 from the germline V gene are MNHEY and SMNVEV (reference sequence). The CDR3 is made up of 14 amino acids. J gave up 8 bases and V 9 bases, and 12 bases lay outside the gene matches. The CDR3 protein is CASRKTQGGEKLFF. As DNA, the CDR3 is TGTGCCAGTCGAAAGACGCAGGGGGGAGAAAAACTGTTTTTT.

The chain recombines TRBV20-1 with TRBJ2-3; the match to TRBD2 covers 10 bases. Germline V gene lookup returns CDR1 DFQATT and CDR2 SNEGSKA (reference sequence). Losses at the gene ends were 0 bases for V and 6 bases for J; bases not matched to a gene: 12. This CDR3 is built from 17 residues. CDR3 loop: CSARDVTSGTSRDTQYF. The CDR3 coding sequence is TGCAGTGCTAGAGATGTAACTAGCGGGACGAGCAGGGATACGCAGTATTTT.

The rearrangement uses TRBV4-1 and TRBJ2-3, with D hard to call. Looked up from germline, CDR1 is MGHRA and CDR2 is YSYEKL. V lost 4 bases to trimming and J lost 1 base, with 6 bases between them. The CDR3 is 13 amino acids. Here the CDR3 DNA reads TGCGCCAGCAGCCGGGCGGGCACAGATACGCAGTATTTT. This encodes CASSRAGTDTQYF.

This clonotype was found many times. CDR3 protein: CASSRNRGYGYTF. CDR3 DNA sequence: TGTGCCAGCAGTCGAAACAGGGGCTATGGCTACACCTTC. The rearrangement uses TRBV6-1 and TRBJ1-2, with 7 bases matching TRBD1. This CDR3 has 13 residues. Losses at the gene ends were 5 bases for V and 4 bases for J; bases not matched to a gene: 4. CDR1 and CDR2 from the germline V gene are MNHNS and SASEGT.

This clonotype was counted only a few times. V usage is TRBV7-8 and J usage is TRBJ2-4, with 10 bases fitting TRBD1. Germline trimming cut 5 bases from V and 1 base from J; bases unmatched to any gene: 14. Germline V gene lookup returns CDR1 SGHVS and CDR2 FQNEAQ. The length of the CDR3 is 19 residues. CDR3 amino acids: CASSQLDRGRGAAKNIQYF. CDR3 DNA: TGTGCCAGCAGCCAACTCGACAGGGGGCGAGGTGCGGCCAAAAACATTCAGTACTTC.

This clonotype was detected ten times or more. The chain carries TRBV28 and TRBJ2-5; D is unclear. The germline V gene has CDR1 MDHEN and CDR2 SYDVKM. The CDR3 covers 13 residues. V lost 6 bases and J lost 5, with 13 bases in between. CDR3 region: CASSPHGRETQYF. CDR3 coding DNA: TGTGCCAGCAGCCCTCACGGGCGGGAGACCCAGTACTTC.